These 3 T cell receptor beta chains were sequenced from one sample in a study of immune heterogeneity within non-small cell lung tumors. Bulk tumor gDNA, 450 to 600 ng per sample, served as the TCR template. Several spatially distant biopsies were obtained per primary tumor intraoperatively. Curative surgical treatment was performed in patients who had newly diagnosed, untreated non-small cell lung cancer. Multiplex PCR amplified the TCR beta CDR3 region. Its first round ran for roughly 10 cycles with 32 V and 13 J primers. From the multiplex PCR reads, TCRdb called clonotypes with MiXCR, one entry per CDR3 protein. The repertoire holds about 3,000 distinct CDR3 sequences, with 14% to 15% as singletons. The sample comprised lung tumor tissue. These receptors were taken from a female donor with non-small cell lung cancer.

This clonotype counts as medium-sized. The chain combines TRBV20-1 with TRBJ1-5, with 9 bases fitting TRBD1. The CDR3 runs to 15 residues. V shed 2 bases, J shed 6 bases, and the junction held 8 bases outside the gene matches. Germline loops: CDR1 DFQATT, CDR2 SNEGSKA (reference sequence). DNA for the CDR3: TGCAGTGCTAGAACAGGGGGCGATGAGGTTCAGCCCCAGCATTTT. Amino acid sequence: CSARTGGDEVQPQHF.

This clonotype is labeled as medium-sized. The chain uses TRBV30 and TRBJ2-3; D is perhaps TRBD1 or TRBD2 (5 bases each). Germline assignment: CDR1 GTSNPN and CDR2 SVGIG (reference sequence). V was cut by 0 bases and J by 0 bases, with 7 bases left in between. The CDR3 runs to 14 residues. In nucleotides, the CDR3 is TGTGCCTGGAGTGTATGGGGGAGCACAGATACGCAGTATTTT. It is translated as CAWSVWGSTDTQYF. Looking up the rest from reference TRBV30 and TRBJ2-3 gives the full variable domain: SQTIHQWPATLVQPVGSPLSLECTVEGTSNPNLYWYRQAAGRGLQLLFYSVGIGQISSEVPQNLSASRPQDRQFILSSKKLLLSDSGFYLCAWSVWGSTDTQYFGPGTRLTVL.

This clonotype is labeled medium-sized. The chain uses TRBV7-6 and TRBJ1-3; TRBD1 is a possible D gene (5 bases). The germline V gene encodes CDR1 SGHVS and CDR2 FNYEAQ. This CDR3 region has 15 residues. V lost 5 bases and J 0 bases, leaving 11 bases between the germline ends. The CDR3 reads CASSRGRNSGNTIYF. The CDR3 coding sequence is TGTGCCAGCAGCCGGGGCCGCAACTCTGGAAACACCATATATTTT.